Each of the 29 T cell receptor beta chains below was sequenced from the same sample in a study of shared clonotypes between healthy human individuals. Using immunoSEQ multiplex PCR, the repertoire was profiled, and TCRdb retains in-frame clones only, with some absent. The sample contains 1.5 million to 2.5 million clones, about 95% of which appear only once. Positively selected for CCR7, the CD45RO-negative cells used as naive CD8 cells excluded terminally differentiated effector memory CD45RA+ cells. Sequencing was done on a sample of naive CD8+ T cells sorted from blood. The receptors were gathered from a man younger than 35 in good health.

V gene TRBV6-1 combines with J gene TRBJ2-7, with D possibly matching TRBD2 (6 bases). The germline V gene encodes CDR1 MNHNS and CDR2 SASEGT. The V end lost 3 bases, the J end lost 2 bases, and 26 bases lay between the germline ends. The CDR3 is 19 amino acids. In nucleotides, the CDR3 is TGTGCCAGCAGTGACGACCCGGGACTGCTTTCCTCCCTTACCTACGAGCAGTACTTC. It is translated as CASSDDPGLLSSLTYEQYF.

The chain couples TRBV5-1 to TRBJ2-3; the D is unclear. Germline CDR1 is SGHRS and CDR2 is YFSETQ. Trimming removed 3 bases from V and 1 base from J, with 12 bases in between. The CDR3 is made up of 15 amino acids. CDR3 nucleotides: TGCGCCAGCAGCTCTCAGAACCTCGGCACAGATACGCAGTATTTT. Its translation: CASSSQNLGTDTQYF.

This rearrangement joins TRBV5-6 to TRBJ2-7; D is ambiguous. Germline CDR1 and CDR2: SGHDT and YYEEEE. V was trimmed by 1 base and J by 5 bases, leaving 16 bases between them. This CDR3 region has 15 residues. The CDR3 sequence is CASSLSRQTSDEQYF. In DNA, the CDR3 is TGTGCCAGCAGCTTGAGTAGGCAGACGTCCGACGAGCAGTACTTC.

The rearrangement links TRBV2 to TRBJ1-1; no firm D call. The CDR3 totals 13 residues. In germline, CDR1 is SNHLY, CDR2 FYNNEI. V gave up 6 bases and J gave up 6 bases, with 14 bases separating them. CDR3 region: CASRWMGMPEAFF. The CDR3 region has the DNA TGTGCCAGCAGATGGATGGGAATGCCTGAAGCTTTCTTT.

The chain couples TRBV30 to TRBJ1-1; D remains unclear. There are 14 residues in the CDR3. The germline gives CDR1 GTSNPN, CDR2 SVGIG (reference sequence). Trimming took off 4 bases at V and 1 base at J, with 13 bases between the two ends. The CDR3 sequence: CAWIKGYKNTEAFF. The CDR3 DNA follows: TGTGCCTGGATAAAAGGGTATAAGAACACTGAAGCTTTCTTT.

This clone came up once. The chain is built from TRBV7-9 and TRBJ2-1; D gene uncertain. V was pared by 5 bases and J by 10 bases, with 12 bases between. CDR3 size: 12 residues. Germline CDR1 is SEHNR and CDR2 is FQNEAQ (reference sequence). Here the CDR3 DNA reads TGTGCCAGCAGCCCTTCGAATGAGGAGCAGTTCTTC. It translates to CASSPSNEEQFF.

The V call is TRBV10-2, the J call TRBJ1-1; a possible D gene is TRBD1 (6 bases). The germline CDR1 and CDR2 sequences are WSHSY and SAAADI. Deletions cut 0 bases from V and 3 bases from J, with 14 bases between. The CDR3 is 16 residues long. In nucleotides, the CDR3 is TGCGCCAGCAGTGAGTCGACGACAGGCGGAGACACTGAAGCTTTCTTT. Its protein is CASSESTTGGDTEAFF.

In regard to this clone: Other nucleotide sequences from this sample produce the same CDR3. CDR3 amino acids: CASSFGSQETQYF. The CDR3 coding sequence is TGTGCCAGCAGCTTTGGAAGCCAAGAGACCCAGTACTTC. This chain links TRBV5-6 with TRBJ2-5; D unclear. Germline CDR1 reads SGHDT; CDR2 reads YYEEEE. The length of the CDR3 is 13 residues. With 2 bases removed from V and 1 base from J, the gap between germline ends came to 6 bases.

CDR3: CASSTRDSSGEQYF. For the CDR3, the DNA is TGTGCCAGCAGCACCCGGGACTCCTCCGGCGAGCAGTACTTC. V gene TRBV4-2 combines with J gene TRBJ2-7, with D tentatively TRBD2 (6 bases). The CDR3 contains 14 residues. V was cut by 5 bases and J by 6 bases, with 17 bases left in between. Germline CDR1 is LGHNA and CDR2 is YNFKEQ.

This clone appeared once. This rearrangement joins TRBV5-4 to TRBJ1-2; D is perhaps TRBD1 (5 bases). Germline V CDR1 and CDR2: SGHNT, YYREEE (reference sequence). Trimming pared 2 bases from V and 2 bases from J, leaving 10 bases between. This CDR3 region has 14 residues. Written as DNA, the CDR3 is TGTGCCAGCAGCTTTAGGGGTGAGAACTATGGCTACACCTTC. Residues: CASSFRGENYGYTF. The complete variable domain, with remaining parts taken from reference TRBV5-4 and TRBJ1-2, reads ETGVTQSPTHLIKTRGQQVTLRCSSQSGHNTVSWYQQALGQGPQFIFQYYREEENGRGNFPPRFSGLQFPNYSSELNVNALELDDSALYLCASSFRGENYGYTFGSGTRLTVV.

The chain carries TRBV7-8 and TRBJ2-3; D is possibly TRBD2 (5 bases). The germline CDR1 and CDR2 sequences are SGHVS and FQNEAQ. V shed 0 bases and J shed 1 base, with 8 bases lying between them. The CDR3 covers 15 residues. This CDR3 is CASSLAGDRTDTQYF. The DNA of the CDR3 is TGTGCCAGCAGCTTAGCGGGAGACCGCACAGATACGCAGTATTTT.

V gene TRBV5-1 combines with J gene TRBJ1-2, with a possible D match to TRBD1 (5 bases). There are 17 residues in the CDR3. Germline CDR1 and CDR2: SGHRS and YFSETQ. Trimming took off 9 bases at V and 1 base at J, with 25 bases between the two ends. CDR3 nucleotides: TGCGCCAACCCAATCCAGGGCAGGGATGGTAGTAACTATGGCTACACCTTC. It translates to CANPIQGRDGSNYGYTF.

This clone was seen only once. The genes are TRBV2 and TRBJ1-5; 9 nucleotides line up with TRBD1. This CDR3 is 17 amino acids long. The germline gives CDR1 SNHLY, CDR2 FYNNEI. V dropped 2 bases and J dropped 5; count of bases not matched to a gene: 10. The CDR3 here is CASSERAGTGLHQPQHF. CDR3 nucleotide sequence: TGTGCCAGCAGTGAAAGGGCTGGGACAGGGTTACATCAGCCCCAGCATTTT.

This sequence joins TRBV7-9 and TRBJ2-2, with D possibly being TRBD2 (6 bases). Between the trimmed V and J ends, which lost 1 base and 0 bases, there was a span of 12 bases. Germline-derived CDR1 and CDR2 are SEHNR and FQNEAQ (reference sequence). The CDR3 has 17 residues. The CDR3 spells CASSLGFAGPNTGELFF. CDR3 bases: TGTGCCAGCAGCTTAGGCTTTGCGGGGCCGAACACCGGGGAGCTGTTTTTT. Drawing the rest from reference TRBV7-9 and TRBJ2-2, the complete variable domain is DTGVSQNPRHKITKRGQNVTFRCDPISEHNRLYWYRQTLGQGPEFLTYFQNEAQLEKSRLLSDRFSAERPKGSFSTLEIQRTEQGDSAMYLCASSLGFAGPNTGELFFGEGSRLTVL.

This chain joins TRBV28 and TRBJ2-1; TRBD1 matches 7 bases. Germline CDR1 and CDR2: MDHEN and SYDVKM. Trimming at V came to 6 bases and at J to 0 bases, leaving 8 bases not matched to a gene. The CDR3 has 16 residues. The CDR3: CASSSTGILSYNEQFF. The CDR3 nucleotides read TGTGCCAGCAGCTCGACAGGGATCCTCTCCTACAATGAGCAGTTCTTC.

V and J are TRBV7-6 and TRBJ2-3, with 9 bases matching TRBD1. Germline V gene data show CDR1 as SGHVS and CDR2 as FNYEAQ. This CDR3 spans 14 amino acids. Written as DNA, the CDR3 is TGTGCTACTGGGGACAGGGCTAGCACAGATACGCAGTATTTT. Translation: CATGDRASTDTQYF.

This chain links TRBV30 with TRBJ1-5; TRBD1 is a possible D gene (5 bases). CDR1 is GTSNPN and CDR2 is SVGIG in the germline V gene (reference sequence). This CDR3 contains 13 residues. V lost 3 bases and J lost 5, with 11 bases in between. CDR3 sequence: CAWSPDNYQPQHF. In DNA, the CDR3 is TGTGCCTGGAGCCCGGACAATTATCAGCCCCAGCATTTT.

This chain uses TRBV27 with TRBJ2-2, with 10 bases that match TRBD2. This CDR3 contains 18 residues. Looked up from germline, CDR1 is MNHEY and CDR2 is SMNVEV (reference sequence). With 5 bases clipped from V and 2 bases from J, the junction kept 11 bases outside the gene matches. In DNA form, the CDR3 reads TGTGCCAGCAGTCTAATCACCTTAGCGGGGGGAAACACCGGGGAGCTGTTTTTT. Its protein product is CASSLITLAGGNTGELFF.

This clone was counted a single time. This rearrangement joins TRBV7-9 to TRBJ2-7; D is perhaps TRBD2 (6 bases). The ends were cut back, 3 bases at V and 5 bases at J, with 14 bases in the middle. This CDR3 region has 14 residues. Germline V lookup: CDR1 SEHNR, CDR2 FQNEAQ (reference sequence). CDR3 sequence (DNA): TGTGCCAGCAGCTTCGGAGGGCGTGGCAACGAGCAGTACTTC. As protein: CASSFGGRGNEQYF.

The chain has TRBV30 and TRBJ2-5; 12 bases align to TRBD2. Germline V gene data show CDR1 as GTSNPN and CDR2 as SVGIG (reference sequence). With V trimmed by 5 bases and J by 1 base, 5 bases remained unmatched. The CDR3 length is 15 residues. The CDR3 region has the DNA TGTGCCTGGGACGCTAGCGGGGGGGCCCAAGAGACCCAGTACTTC. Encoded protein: CAWDASGGAQETQYF.

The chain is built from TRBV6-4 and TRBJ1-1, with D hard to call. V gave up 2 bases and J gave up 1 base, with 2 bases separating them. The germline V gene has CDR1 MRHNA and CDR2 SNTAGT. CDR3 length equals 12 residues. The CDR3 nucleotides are TGTGCCAGCAGTGACAGGAACACTGAAGCTTTCTTT. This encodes CASSDRNTEAFF.

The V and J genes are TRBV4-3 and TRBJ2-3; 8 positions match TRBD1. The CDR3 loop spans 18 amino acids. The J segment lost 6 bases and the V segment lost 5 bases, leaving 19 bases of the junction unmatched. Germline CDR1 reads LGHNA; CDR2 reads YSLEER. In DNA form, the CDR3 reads TGCGCCAGCAGCACACTCTCGGACAGGGATAGGTTTGCGGATACGCAGTATTTT. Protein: CASSTLSDRDRFADTQYF.

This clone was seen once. CDR3: CASSSGQDRGRGNTIYF. CDR3 bases: TGTGCCAGCAGTTCGGGTCAGGACAGGGGGAGGGGAAACACCATATATTTT. V gene TRBV27 combines with J gene TRBJ1-3, with TRBD1 matching 10 bases. This CDR3 comprises 17 residues. The V gene end was trimmed by 4 bases and the J gene end by 4 bases; junction bases not matched to a gene: 10. Germline CDR1 reads MNHEY; CDR2 reads SMNVEV (reference sequence).

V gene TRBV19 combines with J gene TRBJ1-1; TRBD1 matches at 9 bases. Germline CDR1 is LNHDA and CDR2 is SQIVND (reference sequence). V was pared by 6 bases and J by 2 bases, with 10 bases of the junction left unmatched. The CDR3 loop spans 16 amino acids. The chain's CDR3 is CASSVTGGDLNTEAFF. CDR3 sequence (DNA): TGTGCCAGTAGCGTAACAGGGGGCGATTTAAACACTGAAGCTTTCTTT.

CDR3 sequence: CASSPPGTGIQDTEAFF. The CDR3 DNA reads as TGTGCCAGCAGCCCGCCGGGGACAGGGATTCAGGACACTGAAGCTTTCTTT. This chain links TRBV7-9 with TRBJ1-1; 9 positions match TRBD1. This CDR3 has 17 amino acids. The J segment lost 3 bases and the V segment lost 5 bases, leaving 13 bases of the junction unmatched. Germline V gene lookup returns CDR1 SEHNR and CDR2 FQNEAQ (reference sequence).

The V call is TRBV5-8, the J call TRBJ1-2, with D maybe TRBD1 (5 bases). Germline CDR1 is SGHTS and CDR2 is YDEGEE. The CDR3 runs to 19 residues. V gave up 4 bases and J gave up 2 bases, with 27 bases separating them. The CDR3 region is CASSQRGGSIWVVNYGYTF. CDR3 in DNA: TGTGCCAGCAGCCAACGGGGGGGTTCTATTTGGGTTGTCAACTATGGCTACACCTTC.

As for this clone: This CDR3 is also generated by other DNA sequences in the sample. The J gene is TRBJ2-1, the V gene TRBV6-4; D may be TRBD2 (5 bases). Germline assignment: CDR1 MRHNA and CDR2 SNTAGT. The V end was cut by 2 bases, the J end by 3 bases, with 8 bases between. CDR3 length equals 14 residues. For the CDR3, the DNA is TGTGCCAGCAGTGACCTAGCAGGCTACAATGAGCAGTTCTTC. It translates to CASSDLAGYNEQFF.

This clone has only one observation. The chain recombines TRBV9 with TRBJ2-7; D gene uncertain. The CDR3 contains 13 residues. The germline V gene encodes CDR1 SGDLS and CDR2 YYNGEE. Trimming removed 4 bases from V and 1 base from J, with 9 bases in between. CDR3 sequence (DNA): TGTGCCAGCAGCCCCCCAGAGTCCTACGAGCAGTACTTC. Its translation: CASSPPESYEQYF.

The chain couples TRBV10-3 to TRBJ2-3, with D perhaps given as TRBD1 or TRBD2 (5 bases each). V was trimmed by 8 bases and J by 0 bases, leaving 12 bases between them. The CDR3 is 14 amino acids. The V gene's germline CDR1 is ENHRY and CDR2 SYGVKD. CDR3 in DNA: TGTGCCATCCGAACTGGGGGAAGCACAGATACGCAGTATTTT. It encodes CAIRTGGSTDTQYF.